The sample holds a few counts of the clone carrying this T cell receptor (beta chain). This specimen comes from a study of blood T cell repertoires in COVID-19. Trimming took off 5 bases at V and 6 bases at J, with 19 bases between the two ends. The CDR3 has 16 residues. Germline-derived CDR1 and CDR2 are LNHDA and SQIVND (reference sequence). Resolution of symptoms, clearance, or two negative PCRs was present in recovered Cohort 3 donors. Clones were read by immunoSEQ multiplex PCR, and TCRdb kept only the in-frame ones, dropping some. The sample carries hundreds of thousands of clones, 80% to 90% recorded once.

The chain has TRBV19 and TRBJ2-2, with D tentatively TRBD2 (6 bases). The TCR sequence derives from a man aged 35-49 years who had recovered from COVID-19. The specimen sequenced was PBMCs or T cells enriched from blood (not recorded which). The CDR3 protein is CASSVKGGAPAGELFF. DNA of the CDR3: TGTGCCAGTAGTGTCAAAGGAGGGGCCCCGGCCGGGGAGCTGTTTTTT. Using reference TRBV19 and TRBJ2-2 for the parts outside the CDR3, the full variable domain is DGGITQSPKYLFRKEGQNVTLSCEQNLNHDAMYWYRQDPGQGLRLIYYSQIVNDFQKGDIAEGYSVSREKKESFPLTVTSAQKNPTAFYLCASSVKGGAPAGELFFGEGSRLTVL.